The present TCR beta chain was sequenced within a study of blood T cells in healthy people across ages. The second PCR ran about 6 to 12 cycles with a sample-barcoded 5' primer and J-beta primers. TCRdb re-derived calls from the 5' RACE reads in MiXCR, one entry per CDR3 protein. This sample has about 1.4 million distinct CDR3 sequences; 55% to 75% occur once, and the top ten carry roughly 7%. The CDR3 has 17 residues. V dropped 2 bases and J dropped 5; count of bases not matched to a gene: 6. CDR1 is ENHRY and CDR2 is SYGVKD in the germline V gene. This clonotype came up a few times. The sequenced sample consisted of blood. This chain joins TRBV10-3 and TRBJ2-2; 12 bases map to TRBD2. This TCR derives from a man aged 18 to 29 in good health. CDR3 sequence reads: CAISEPRLAGATGELFF. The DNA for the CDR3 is TGTGCCATCAGTGAGCCTAGACTAGCGGGAGCGACCGGGGAGCTGTTTTTT.